This entry is about one T cell receptor (beta chain). This specimen comes from a study of blood T cell repertoires in COVID-19. Unmatched junction bases numbered 5, after V lost 1 base and J lost 1 base. The germline CDR1 and CDR2 sequences are LNHNV and YYDKDF (reference sequence). The CDR3 runs to 16 residues. Some clones are missing from TCRdb's copy, which holds only in-frame ones; the method was immunoSEQ multiplex PCR. Of about 170,000 clones listed, roughly four fifths are singletons. Sequencing was performed on peripheral blood. The V gene is TRBV15, the J gene TRBJ2-7; TRBD1 matches 9 bases. This clonotype originated in a woman older than 75 with COVID-19, enrolled during active disease. The CDR3 sequence: CATSRAPGQGSYEQYF. DNA of the CDR3: TGTGCCACCAGCAGAGCGCCGGGACAGGGATCCTACGAGCAGTACTTC.